Below, 5 T cell receptor beta chains from the same sample are listed, as sequenced in a study of control samples from healthy donors and cancer patients. Method: immunoSEQ multiplex PCR; TCRdb's copy keeps in-frame clones and lacks some. This repertoire shows 130,000 or so clones, roughly 90% found once; its top ten account for about 3.4%. The sequencing input was blood. All receptors derive from a man in his fifties or sixties in good health.

This chain connects TRBV24-1 to TRBJ2-5, with a tentative D call TRBD1 (6 bases). Germline-derived CDR1 and CDR2 are KGHDR and SFDVKD. Trimming took 4 bases from V and 5 from J, leaving 7 bases between them. The CDR3 sequence is 12 residues long. The CDR3 loop reads CATSDRGETQYF. CDR3 in DNA: TGTGCCACCAGTGACAGGGGTGAGACCCAGTACTTC.

The chain links TRBV24-1 to TRBJ2-2, with TRBD1 matching over 11 bases. The CDR3 loop spans 17 amino acids. J was trimmed by 4 bases and V by 0 bases; bases with no gene match: 3. The germline CDR1 and CDR2 sequences are KGHDR and SFDVKD. CDR3 residues: CATSDLSGTGGTGELFF. Here the CDR3 DNA reads TGTGCCACCAGTGATTTGTCCGGGACAGGGGGCACCGGGGAGCTGTTTTTT.

In this sample, this clone turned up a few times. The chain joins TRBV3-1 (or the pseudogene TRBV3-2) to TRBJ2-7; TRBD1 aligns across 7 bases. The V segment lost 4 bases and the J segment 2 bases; nucleotides outside the gene matches: 5. The CDR3 has 14 residues. Germline CDR1 is LGHDT and CDR2 is YNNKEL (reference sequence). CDR3 DNA: TGTGCCAGCAGCCGGACCGGGACAGCCTACGAGCAGTACTTC. Its protein product is CASSRTGTAYEQYF.

The chain combines TRBV6-5 with TRBJ2-6, with D tentatively TRBD1 (6 bases). The V end was cut by 8 bases, the J end by 1 base, with 9 bases between. Germline assignment: CDR1 MNHEY and CDR2 SVGAGI. CDR3 length: 14 amino acids. The CDR3 region is CASVQGSGANVLTF. The CDR3, as DNA: TGTGCCAGCGTACAGGGATCTGGGGCCAACGTCCTGACTTTC.

The chain has TRBV27 and TRBJ1-5, with unresolved D. The length of the CDR3 is 14 residues. From germline, CDR1 is MNHEY and CDR2 SMNVEV (reference sequence). Trimming took off 7 bases at V and 3 bases at J, with 13 bases between the two ends. The CDR3 spells CASKAGSSNQPQHF. The DNA of the CDR3 is TGTGCCAGCAAGGCGGGTAGTTCCAATCAGCCCCAGCATTTT.